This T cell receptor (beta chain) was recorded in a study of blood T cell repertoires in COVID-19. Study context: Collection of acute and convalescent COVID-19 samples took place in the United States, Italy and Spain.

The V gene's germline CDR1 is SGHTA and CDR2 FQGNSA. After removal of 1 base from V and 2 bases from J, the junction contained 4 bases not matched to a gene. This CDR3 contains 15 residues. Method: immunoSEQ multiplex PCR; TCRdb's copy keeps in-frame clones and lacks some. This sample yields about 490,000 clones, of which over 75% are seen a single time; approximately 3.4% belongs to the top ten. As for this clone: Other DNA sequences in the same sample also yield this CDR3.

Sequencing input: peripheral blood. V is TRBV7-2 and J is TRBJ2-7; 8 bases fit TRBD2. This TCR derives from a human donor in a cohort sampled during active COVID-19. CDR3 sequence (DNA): TGTGCCAGCAGCTTAGGAGTAGCGGGAACCTACGAGCAGTACTTC. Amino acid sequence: CASSLGVAGTYEQYF.